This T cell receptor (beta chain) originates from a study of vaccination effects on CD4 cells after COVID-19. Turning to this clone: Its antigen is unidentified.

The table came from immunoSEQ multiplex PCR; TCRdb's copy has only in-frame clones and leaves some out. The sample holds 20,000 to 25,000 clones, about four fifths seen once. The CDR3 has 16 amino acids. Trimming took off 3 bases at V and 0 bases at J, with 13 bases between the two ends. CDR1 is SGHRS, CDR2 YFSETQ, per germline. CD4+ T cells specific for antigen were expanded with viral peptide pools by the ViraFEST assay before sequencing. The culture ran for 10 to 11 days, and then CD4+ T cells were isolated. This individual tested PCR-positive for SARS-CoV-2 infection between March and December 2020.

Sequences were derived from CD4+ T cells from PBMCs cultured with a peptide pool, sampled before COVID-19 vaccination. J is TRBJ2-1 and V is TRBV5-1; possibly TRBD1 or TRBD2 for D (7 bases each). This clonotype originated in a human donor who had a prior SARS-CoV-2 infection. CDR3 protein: CASSSGGQPSYNEQFF. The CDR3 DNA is TGCGCCAGCAGCTCGGGGGGACAGCCCTCCTACAATGAGCAGTTCTTC.